The following is a T cell receptor beta chain sequence with its context. The antigen is undetermined. Trimming took 6 bases from V and 6 from J; bases not matched to a gene: 9. The CDR3 has 14 residues. Germline CDR1 MNHEY, CDR2 SVGAGI. This sample was taken from a study of T-cell memory formation after mild COVID-19. Whole-study context: Each donor largely had its own TCR clusters.

The authors produced TCR alpha and TCR beta cDNA libraries with sample barcodes and UMIs by 5'RACE using constant-segment primers. TCRdb re-called the 5' RACE reads through MiXCR, storing one row per CDR3 protein. There are about 390,000 distinct CDR3 sequences in the sample; 15% to 20% occur only once, and under 25% lies in the top ten. The study, taken as a whole, reports: Mainly CM and EM harbored the contracting CD4+ clones; mainly EMRA harbored the CD8+ ones. Specificity for SARS-CoV-2 was not confirmed among the second-wave clones peaking on day 37.

The specimen was PBMCs or a T cell subset sorted from them (not recorded which). The chain employs TRBV6-5 and TRBJ2-7; TRBD1 matches 9 bases. The clonotype was recovered from a young man who had mild COVID-19 (a few samples of this study predate the infection). Cell type and time point are not known. This CDR3 reads CASSRGQGVSEQYF. CDR3 in DNA: TGTGCCAGCAGCAGGGGACAGGGTGTATCCGAGCAGTACTTC.